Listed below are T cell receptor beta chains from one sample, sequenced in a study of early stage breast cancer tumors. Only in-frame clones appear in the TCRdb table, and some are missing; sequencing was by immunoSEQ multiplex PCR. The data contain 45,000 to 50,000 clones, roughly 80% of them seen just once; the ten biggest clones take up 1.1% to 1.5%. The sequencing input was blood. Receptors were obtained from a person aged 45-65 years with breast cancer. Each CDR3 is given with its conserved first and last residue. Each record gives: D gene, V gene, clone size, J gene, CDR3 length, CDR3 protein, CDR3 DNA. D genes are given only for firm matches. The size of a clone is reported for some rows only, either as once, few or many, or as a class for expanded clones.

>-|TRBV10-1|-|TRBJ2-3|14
CASTPGHGTDTQYF
TGCGCCAGCACCCCGGGACACGGAACAGATACGCAGTATTTT
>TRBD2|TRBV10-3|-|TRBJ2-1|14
CAITGGLAGDEQFF
TGTGCCATCACTGGGGGACTAGCGGGAGATGAGCAGTTCTTC
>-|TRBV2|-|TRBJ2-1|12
CASSGDGNEQFF
TGTGCCAGCAGTGGGGACGGGAATGAGCAGTTCTTC
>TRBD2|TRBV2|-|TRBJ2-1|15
CASSELSGGLGEQFF
TGTGCCAGCAGTGAATTAAGCGGGGGGTTGGGTGAGCAGTTCTTC
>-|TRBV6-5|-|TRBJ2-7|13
CASSYSGQYEQYF
TGTGCCAGCAGTTACTCAGGGCAGTACGAGCAGTACTTC
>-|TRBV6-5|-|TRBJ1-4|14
CASSLGHSNEKLFF
TGTGCCAGCTCCCTAGGACACTCGAATGAAAAACTGTTTTTT
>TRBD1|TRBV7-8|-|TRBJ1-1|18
CASSLQISAGGVYTEAFF
TGTGCCAGCAGCTTACAAATCTCGGCAGGGGGAGTGTACACTGAAGCTTTCTTT
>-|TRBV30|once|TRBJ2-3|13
CACSQLAADTQYF
TGTGCCTGCTCTCAGTTGGCCGCAGATACGCAGTATTTT
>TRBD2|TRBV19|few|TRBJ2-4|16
CASSRPSGGSGNIQYF
TGTGCCAGTAGTCGGCCTAGCGGTGGCTCGGGGAACATTCAGTACTTC
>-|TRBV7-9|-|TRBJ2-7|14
CASSLRSGAYEQYF
TGTGCCAGCAGCTTGAGGTCAGGGGCCTACGAGCAGTACTTC
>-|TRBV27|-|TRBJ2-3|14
CASSPGHSTDTQYF
TGTGCCAGCAGCCCAGGACACAGCACAGATACGCAGTATTTT